These T cell receptor beta chains were read from a single sample in a study of shared clonotypes between healthy human individuals. Measured with immunoSEQ multiplex PCR; TCRdb has only the in-frame clones, and not every one. This table has around 1,900,000 clones, about 94% appearing once. Sequencing was carried out using naive CD8+ T cells from PBMCs. The receptors originated from a man aged 18 to 29 in good health. Some clones in this sample may be carry-over from other donors' samples. CDR3s include the opening cysteine and the closing phenylalanine or tryptophan. The order of the fields is J gene, clone size, D gene, V gene, CDR3 protein, CDR3 DNA. The D gene is left open where the match is weak. A row's size may be missing; if present it is once, few, many or a size class.

>TRBJ1-1|NA|TRBD1|TRBV29-1
CSGFGTGGGGTEAFF
TGCAGCGGGTTTGGGACAGGGGGAGGTGGCACTGAAGCTTTCTTT
>TRBJ1-2|NA|NA|TRBV15
CATSRDLSGYTF
TGTGCCACCAGCAGAGATCTTAGTGGCTACACCTTC
>TRBJ1-2|NA|NA|TRBV19
CASSPEGPDGYTF
TGTGCCAGTAGCCCAGAAGGGCCAGATGGCTACACCTTC
>TRBJ1-2|NA|TRBD1|TRBV7-9
CASSYFQGAGGYTF
TGTGCCAGCAGCTACTTCCAGGGGGCTGGTGGCTACACCTTC
>TRBJ2-2|NA|TRBD1|TRBV29-1
CSVEDRGLNTGELFF
TGCAGCGTTGAAGACAGGGGGTTGAACACCGGGGAGCTGTTTTTT
>TRBJ1-5|once|NA|TRBV27
CASSLLGQYNQPQHF
TGTGCCAGCAGTTTATTGGGGCAGTACAATCAGCCCCAGCATTTT
>TRBJ2-6|NA|NA|TRBV10-3
CAISEFPRYSGANVLTF
TGTGCCATCAGTGAGTTCCCGAGGTACTCTGGGGCCAACGTCCTGACTTTC
>TRBJ1-1|NA|NA|TRBV28
CASSLCGLLAENTEAFF
TGTGCCAGCAGTTTATGCGGACTTTTGGCGGAAAACACTGAAGCTTTCTTT
>TRBJ2-3|NA|TRBD2|TRBV27
CASSPRTSFTDTQYF
TGTGCCAGCAGTCCACGGACTAGTTTCACAGATACGCAGTATTTT
>TRBJ1-5|NA|TRBD1|TRBV28
CASLGQGKAQPQHF
TGTGCCAGCCTTGGACAGGGAAAGGCTCAGCCCCAGCATTTT